This record concerns one T cell receptor beta chain sequence. Its cognate antigen is unknown. Germline lookup yields CDR1 SGHRS and CDR2 YFSETQ. The CDR3 has 14 residues. V lost 2 bases and J 0 bases, leaving 8 bases between the germline ends. This table comes from immunoSEQ multiplex PCR, and its TCRdb copy is limited to in-frame clones, with some not included. Here the sample spans 100,000 to 120,000 clones, about nine tenths being singletons. After autologous stem cell transplantation all patients relapsed, and prior brentuximab vedotin exposure differed between cohorts. These data are taken from a study of PD-1 blockade in classical Hodgkin lymphoma. Study findings and constraints: CD8+ TCR diversity did not rise significantly by C4D1, unlike CD4+. Partial responders and progressors had significantly lower baseline TCR diversity.

The source material was peripheral blood mononuclear cells (PBMCs), sampled before the second cycle of nivolumab. The receptor comes from a human donor with classical Hodgkin lymphoma. The J gene is TRBJ1-1, the V gene TRBV5-1; no definite D call. CDR3 residues: CASSFGEVNTEAFF. The CDR3 nucleotides are TGCGCCAGCAGCTTTGGGGAGGTGAACACTGAAGCTTTCTTT. The whole variable domain, remainder taken from reference TRBV5-1 and TRBJ1-1, is KAGVTQTPRYLIKTRGQQVTLSCSPISGHRSVSWYQQTPGQGLQFLFEYFSETQRNKGNFPGRFSGRQFSNSRSEMNVSTLELGDSALYLCASSFGEVNTEAFFGQGTRLTVV.